The T cell receptor (beta chain) described here comes from a study of T cells in Graves' hyperthyroidism and ophthalmopathy. The overall study: Peripheral blood specimens were obtained at initial diagnosis, prior to any treatment. Whole-study findings and limits: Blood shared most expanded thyroid clonotypes above 0.001.

Turning to this clonotype: Its target is not known.

Across 18 months, stable Graves' hyperthyroidism was marked by no progression to ophthalmopathy. The CDR3 contains 19 residues. Per germline, CDR1 SEHNR and CDR2 FQNEAQ (reference sequence). V shed 1 base and J 2 bases; nucleotides not matched to a gene: 16. Researchers took RNA transcripts and amplified the TCR beta CDR3 regions from them. The TCR CDR3 first-round RT-PCR relied on the HTBI primer set. One entry per CDR3 protein results from TCRdb running MiXCR on the multiplex PCR reads. The profile shows 750,000 to 900,000 distinct CDR3 sequences, roughly 40% of them singletons. This receptor was obtained from a man younger than 35 with Graves' hyperthyroidism. Material for sequencing was blood. The V call is TRBV7-9, the J call TRBJ2-7; 8 nucleotides match TRBD2. CDR3 sequence (DNA): TGTGCCAGCAGCTTAGGCAGGACTACTAGCGGAGCCAGGCCCTACGAGCAGTACTTC. The encoded protein is CASSLGRTTSGARPYEQYF. Together with reference TRBV7-9 and TRBJ2-7, the CDR3 gives the full variable domain: DTGVSQNPRHKITKRGQNVTFRCDPISEHNRLYWYRQTLGQGPEFLTYFQNEAQLEKSRLLSDRFSAERPKGSFSTLEIQRTEQGDSAMYLCASSLGRTTSGARPYEQYFGPGTRLTVT.